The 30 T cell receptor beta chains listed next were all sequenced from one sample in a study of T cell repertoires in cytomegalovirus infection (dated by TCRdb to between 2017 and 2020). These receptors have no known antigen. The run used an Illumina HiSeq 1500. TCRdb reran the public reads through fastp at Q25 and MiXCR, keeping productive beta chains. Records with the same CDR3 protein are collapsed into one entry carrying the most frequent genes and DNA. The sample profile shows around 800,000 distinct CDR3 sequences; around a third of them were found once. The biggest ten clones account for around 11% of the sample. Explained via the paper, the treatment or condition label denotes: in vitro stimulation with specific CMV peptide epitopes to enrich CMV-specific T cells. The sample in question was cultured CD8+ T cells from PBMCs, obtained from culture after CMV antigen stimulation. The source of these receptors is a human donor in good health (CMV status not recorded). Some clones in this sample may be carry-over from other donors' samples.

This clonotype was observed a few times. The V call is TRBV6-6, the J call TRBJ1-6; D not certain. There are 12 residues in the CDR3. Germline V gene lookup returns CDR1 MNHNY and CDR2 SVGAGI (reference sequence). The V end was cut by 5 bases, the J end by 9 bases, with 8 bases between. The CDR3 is CASSALTSPLHF. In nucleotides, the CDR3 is TGTGCCAGCAGTGCCCTGACTTCACCCCTCCACTTT.

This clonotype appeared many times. As DNA, the CDR3 is TGTGCCAGCAGTGAAGGGGTAGCGACCACAGATACGCAGTATTTT. Protein product: CASSEGVATTDTQYF. V and J are TRBV6-4 and TRBJ2-3; perhaps D is TRBD1 or TRBD2 (5 bases each). Germline values: CDR1 MRHNA, CDR2 SNTAGT. The CDR3 extends over 15 amino acids. Trimming cost V 3 bases and J 2 bases, with 12 bases left between them.

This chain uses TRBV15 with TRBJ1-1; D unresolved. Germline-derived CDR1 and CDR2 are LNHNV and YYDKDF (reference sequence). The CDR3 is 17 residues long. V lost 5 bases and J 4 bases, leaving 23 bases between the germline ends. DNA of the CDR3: TGTGCCACCAGCGAATATCCACGGGGAGGGCTGACCACTGAAGCTTTCTTT. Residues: CATSEYPRGGLTTEAFF.

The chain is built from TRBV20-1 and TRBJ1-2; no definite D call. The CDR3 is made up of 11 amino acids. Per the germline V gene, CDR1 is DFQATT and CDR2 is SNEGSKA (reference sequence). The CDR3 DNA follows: TGCAGCATTCGGGATAACTATGGCTACACCTTC. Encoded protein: CSIRDNYGYTF.

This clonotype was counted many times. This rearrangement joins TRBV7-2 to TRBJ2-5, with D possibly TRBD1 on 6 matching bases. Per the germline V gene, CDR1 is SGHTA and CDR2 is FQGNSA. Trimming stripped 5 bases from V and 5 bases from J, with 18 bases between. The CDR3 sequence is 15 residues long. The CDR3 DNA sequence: TGTGCCAGCAGCCATCGGGGCAGGGGTGGGGAGACCCAGTACTTC. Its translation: CASSHRGRGGETQYF.

CDR3 in DNA: TGTGCCAGCAGTTCCGAAGCAGATACGCAGTATTTT. Protein: CASSSEADTQYF. The chain combines TRBV27 with TRBJ2-3; D not certain. This CDR3 is 12 amino acids long. The V end was cut by 4 bases, the J end by 4 bases, with 6 bases between. CDR1 is MNHEY and CDR2 is SMNVEV in the germline V gene (reference sequence).

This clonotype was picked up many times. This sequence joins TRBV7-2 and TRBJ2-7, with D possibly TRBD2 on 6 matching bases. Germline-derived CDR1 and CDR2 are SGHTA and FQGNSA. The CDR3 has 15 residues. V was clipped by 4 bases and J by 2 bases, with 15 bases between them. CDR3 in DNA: TGTGCCAGCAGCTCCAGGAGGGGATGGGCCTACGAGCAGTACTTC. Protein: CASSSRRGWAYEQYF. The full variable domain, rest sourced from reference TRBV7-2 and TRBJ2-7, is GAGVSQSPSNKVTEKGKDVELRCDPISGHTALYWYRQSLGQGLEFLIYFQGNSAPDKSGLPSDRFSAERTGGSVSTLTIQRTQQEDSAVYLCASSSRRGWAYEQYFGPGTRLTVT.

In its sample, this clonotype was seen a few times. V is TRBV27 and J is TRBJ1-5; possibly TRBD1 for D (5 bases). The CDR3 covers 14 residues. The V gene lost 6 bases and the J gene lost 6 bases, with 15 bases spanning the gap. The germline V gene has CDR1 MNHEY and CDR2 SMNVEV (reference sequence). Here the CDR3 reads CASSPRGVGQPQHF. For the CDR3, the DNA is TGTGCCAGCAGCCCCCGGGGCGTCGGTCAGCCCCAGCATTTT.

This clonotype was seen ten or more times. CDR3: CASSHILGAFF. In DNA, the CDR3 is TGTGCCAGCAGCCATATATTGGGAGCTTTCTTT. The chain uses TRBV7-9 and TRBJ1-1; D not resolved. Looked up from germline, CDR1 is SEHNR and CDR2 is FQNEAQ (reference sequence). V was cut by 5 bases and J by 10 bases, with 11 bases left in between. The CDR3 has 11 amino acids.

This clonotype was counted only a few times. CDR3 bases: TGCAGCGTGGGAACAGGGAGCTATGGCTACACCTTC. This codes for CSVGTGSYGYTF. V gene TRBV29-1 combines with J gene TRBJ1-2; D might be TRBD1 (6 bases). Looked up from germline, CDR1 is SQVTM and CDR2 is ANQGSEA. The length of the CDR3 is 12 residues. V was shortened by 6 bases and J by 4 bases, with 12 bases between the two germline ends.

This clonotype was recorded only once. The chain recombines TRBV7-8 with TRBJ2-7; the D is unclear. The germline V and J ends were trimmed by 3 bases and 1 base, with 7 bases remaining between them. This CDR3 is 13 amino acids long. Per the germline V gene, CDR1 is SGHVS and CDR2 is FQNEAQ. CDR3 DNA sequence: TGTGCCAGCAGCTTGGAGCTGTCCTACGAGCAGTACGTC. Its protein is CASSLELSYEQYV.

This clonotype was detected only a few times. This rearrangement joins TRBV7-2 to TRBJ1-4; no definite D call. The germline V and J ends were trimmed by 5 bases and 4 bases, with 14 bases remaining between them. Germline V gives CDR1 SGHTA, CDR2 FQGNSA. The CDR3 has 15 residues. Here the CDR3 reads CASSAEGSYNEKLFF. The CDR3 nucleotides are TGTGCCAGCAGCGCCGAGGGAAGCTATAATGAAAAACTGTTTTTT.

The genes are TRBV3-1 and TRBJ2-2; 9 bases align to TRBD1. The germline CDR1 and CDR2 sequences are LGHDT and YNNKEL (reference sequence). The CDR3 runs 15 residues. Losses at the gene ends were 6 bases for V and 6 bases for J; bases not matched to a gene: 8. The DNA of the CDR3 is TGTGCCAGCAGGGGGGACAGGGCATCCCCCGGGGAGCTGTTTTTT. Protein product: CASRGDRASPGELFF.

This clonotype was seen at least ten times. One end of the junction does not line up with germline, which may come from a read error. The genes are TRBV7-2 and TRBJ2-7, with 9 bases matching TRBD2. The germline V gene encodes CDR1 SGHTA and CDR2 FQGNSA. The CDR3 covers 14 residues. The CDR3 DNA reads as TGTGCCAGCACCTTAAGGACTAGCGACTACGAGCAGTACTTC. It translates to CASTLRTSDYEQYF.

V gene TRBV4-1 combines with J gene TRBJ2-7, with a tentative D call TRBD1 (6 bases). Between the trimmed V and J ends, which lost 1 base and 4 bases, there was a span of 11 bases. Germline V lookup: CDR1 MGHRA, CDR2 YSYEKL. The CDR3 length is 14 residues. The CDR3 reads CASSQGTRGYEQYF. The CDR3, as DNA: TGCGCCAGCAGCCAAGGTACCAGGGGTTACGAGCAGTACTTC.

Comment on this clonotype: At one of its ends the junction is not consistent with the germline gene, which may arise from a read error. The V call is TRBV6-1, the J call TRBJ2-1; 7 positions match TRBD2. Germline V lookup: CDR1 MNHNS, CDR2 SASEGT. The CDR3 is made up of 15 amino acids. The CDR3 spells CASTEGTTRGNEQFF. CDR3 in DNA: TGTGCCAGCACTGAAGGGACTACCCGGGGGAATGAGCAGTTCTTC.

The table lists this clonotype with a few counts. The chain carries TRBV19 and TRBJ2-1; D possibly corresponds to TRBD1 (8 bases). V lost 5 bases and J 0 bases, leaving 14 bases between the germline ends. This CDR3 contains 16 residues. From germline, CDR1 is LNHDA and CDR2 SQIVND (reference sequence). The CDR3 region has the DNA TGTGCCAGTAGTTACACAGGGGGGGGCTCCTACAATGAGCAGTTCTTC. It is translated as CASSYTGGGSYNEQFF. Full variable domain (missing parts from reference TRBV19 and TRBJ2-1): DGGITQSPKYLFRKEGQNVTLSCEQNLNHDAMYWYRQDPGQGLRLIYYSQIVNDFQKGDIAEGYSVSREKKESFPLTVTSAQKNPTAFYLCASSYTGGGSYNEQFFGPGTRLTVL.

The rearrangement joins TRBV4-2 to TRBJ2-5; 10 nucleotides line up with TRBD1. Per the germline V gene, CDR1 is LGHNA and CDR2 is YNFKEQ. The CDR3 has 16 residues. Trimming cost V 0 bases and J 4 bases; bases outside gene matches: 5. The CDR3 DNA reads TGTGCCAGCAGCCAAGATCAAGGACAGGGGGGAGAGACCCAGTACTTC. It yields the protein CASSQDQGQGGETQYF.

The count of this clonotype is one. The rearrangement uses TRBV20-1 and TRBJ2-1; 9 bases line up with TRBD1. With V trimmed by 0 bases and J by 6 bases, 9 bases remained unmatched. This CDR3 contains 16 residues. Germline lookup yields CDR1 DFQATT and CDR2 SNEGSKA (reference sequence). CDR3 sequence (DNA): TGCAGTGCTAGAGATCCCAGGTGGGACAGGGCCAATGAGCAGTTCTTC. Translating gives CSARDPRWDRANEQFF.

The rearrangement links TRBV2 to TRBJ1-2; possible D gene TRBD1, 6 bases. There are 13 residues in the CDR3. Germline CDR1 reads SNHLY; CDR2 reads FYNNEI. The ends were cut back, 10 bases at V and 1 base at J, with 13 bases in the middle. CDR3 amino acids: CAITGQYNYGYTF. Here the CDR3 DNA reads TGTGCCATCACTGGACAGTATAACTATGGCTACACCTTC.

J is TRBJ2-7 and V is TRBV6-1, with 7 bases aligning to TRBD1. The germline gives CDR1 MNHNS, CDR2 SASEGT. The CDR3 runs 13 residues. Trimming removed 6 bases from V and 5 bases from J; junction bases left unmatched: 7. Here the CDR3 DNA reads TGTGCCAGCAGCCGACAGGGTTTCAACGAGCAGTACTTC. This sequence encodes CASSRQGFNEQYF.

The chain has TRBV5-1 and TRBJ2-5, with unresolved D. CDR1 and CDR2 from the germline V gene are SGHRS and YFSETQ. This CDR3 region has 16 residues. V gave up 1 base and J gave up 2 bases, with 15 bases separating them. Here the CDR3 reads CASSLSYIGTQETQYF. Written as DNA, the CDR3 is TGCGCCAGCAGCTTGTCTTACATCGGTACGCAAGAGACCCAGTACTTC.

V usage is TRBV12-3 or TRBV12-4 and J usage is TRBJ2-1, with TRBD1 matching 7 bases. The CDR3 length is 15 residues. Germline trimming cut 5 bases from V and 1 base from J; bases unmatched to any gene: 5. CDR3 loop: CASSGTAPSYNEQFF. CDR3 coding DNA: TGTGCCAGCAGTGGGACAGCCCCTTCCTACAATGAGCAGTTCTTC.

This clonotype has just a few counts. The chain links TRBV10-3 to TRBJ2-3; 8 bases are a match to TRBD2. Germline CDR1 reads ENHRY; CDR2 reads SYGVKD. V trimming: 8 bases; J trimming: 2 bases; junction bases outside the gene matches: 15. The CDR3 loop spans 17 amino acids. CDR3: CAIRTNRGGPTTDTQYF. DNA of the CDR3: TGTGCCATCCGGACTAACCGGGGGGGCCCGACCACAGATACGCAGTATTTT.

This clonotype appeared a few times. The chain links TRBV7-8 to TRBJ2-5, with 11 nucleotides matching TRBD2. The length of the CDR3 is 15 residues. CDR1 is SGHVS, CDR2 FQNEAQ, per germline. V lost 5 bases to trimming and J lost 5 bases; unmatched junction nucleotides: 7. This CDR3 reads CASSGSGGVRETQYF. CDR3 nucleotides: TGTGCCAGCAGCGGTAGCGGGGGGGTGAGGGAGACCCAGTACTTC. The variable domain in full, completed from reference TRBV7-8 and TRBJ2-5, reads GAGVSQSPRYKVAKRGQDVALRCDPISGHVSLFWYQQALGQGPEFLTYFQNEAQLDKSGLPSDRFFAERPEGSVSTLKIQRTQQEDSAVYLCASSGSGGVRETQYFGPGTRLLVL.

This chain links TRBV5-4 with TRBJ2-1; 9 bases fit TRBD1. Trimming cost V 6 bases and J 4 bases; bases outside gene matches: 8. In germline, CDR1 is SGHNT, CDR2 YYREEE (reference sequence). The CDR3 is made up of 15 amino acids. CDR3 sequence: CASTNPGQGYNEQFF. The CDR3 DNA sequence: TGTGCCAGCACCAATCCGGGACAGGGTTACAATGAGCAGTTCTTC.

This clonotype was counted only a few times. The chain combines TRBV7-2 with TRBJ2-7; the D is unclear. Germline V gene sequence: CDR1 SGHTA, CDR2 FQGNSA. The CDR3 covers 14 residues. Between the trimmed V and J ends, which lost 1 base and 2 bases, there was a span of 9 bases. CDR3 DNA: TGTGCCAGCAGCTTAGGTCTCGAAACCTACGAGCAGTACTTC. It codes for CASSLGLETYEQYF.

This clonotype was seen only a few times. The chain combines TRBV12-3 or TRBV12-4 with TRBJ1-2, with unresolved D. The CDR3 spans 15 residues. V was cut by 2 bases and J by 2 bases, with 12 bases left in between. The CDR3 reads CASSLMGGRNYGYTF. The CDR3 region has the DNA TGTGCCAGCAGTTTAATGGGAGGTCGGAACTATGGCTACACCTTC.

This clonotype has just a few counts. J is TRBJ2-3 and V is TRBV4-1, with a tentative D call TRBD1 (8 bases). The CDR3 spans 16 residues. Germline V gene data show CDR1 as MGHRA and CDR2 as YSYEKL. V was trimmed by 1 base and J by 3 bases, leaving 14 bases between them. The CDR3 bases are TGCGCCAGCAGCCAAGCCTACAGGGGGGGGACAGATACGCAGTATTTT. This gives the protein CASSQAYRGGTDTQYF.

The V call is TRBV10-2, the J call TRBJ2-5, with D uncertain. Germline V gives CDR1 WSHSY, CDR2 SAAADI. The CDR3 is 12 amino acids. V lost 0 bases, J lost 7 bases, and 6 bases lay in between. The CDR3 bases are TGCGCCAGCAGTGAGTCGACTGGGACCCAGTACTTC. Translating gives CASSESTGTQYF.